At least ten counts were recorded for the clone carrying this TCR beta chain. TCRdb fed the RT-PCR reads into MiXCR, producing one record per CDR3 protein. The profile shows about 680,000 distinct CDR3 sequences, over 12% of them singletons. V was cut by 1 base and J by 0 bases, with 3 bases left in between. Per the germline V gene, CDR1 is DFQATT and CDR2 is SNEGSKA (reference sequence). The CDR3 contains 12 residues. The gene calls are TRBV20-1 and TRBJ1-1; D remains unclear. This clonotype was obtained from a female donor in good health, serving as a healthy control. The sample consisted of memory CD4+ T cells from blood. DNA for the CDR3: TGCAGTGCTAGAGTCATGAACACTGAAGCTTTCTTT. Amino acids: CSARVMNTEAFF.